Sequencing of this T cell receptor beta chain was carried out in a study of T-cell reconstitution after alpha-beta-depleted transplantation in children. This clonotype was picked up a small number of times. Trimming cost V 3 bases and J 3 bases, with 15 bases left between them. In germline, CDR1 is SGDLS, CDR2 YYNGEE. The CDR3 is 15 residues long. Unique molecular identifiers were used in preparing the TCRbeta library. TCRdb re-called the PCR reads with MiXCR, one entry per CDR3 protein. This sample yields under 450,000 distinct CDR3 sequences, of which roughly 13% are seen a single time; over 3.5% belongs to the top ten.

The sequence was obtained from a human donor who donated a stem cell graft to a child with Fanconi anemia. The sample here was PBMCs, taken from the stem cell graft. The chain joins TRBV9 to TRBJ2-5; D gene ambiguous. The CDR3 reads CASSDVASGEETQYF. The CDR3 coding sequence is TGTGCCAGCAGCGACGTGGCTTCGGGCGAAGAGACCCAGTACTTC.